This TCR beta chain stems from a study of CD8+CD57+ T cells in acquired aplastic anemia. This clonotype was seen once. Its antigen remains unknown. Germline is not matched at one junction end, which may reflect a read error. CDR3 and TCR beta VDJ profiling relied on a genomic DNA template. TCRdb reprocessed the reads with MiXCR, giving one entry per CDR3 protein. The sample has fewer than 250,000 distinct CDR3 sequences; roughly 56% are singletons. Germline CDR1 SGHKS, CDR2 YYEKEE (reference sequence). This CDR3 comprises 17 residues. Overall study findings and caveats: CD8+ Simpson's diversity showed no significant patient-control difference. Roughly 31 CD8+ CDR3 sequences occurred in both the patients and the controls.

The sample comprised sorted CD4+, CD8+, or CD8+CD57+ T cells (not recorded which) from PBMCs. The chain is built from TRBV5-5 and TRBJ2-7; TRBD2 might be the D (6 bases). The source is a human donor in good health, serving as a control. The CDR3 reads CASSETTGVGVTYEQYF. The CDR3 DNA follows: TGCGCCAGCAGCGAGACAACGGGGGTAGGGGTTACCTACGAGCAGTACTTC.